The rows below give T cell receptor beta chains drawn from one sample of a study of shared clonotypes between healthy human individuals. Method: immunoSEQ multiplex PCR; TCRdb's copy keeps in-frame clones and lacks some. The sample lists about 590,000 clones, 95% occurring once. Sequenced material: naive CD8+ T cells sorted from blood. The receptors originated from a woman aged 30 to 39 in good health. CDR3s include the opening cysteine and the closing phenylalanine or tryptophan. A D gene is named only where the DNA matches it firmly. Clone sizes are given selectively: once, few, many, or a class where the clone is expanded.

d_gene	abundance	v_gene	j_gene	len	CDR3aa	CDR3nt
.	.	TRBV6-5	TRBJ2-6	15	CASSYGQSGANVLTF	TGTGCCAGCAGTTACGGCCAGTCTGGGGCCAACGTCCTGACTTTC
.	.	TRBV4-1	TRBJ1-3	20	CASSQADRILRGVSGNTIYF	TGCGCCAGCAGCCAAGCCGACAGGATCCTGAGAGGAGTCTCTGGAAACACCATATATTTT
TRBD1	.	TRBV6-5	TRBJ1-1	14	CASSYYRGNTEAFF	TGTGCCAGCAGTTACTACAGGGGGAACACTGAAGCTTTCTTT
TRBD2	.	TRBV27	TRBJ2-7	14	CASSLAGRAYEQYF	TGTGCCAGCAGTTTAGCAGGGAGGGCATACGAGCAGTACTTC
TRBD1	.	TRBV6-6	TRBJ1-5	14	CASMETGGNQPQHF	TGTGCCAGCATGGAGACAGGGGGCAATCAGCCCCAGCATTTT
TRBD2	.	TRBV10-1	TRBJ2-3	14	CASTNREGRNTQYF	TGCGCCAGCACGAACCGGGAGGGCCGGAATACGCAGTATTTT
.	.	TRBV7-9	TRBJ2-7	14	CASSPRAYSYEQYF	TGTGCCAGCAGCCCCAGGGCCTACTCCTACGAGCAGTACTTC
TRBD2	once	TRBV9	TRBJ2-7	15	CASSMTSGIGYEQYF	TGTGCCAGCAGCATGACTAGCGGGATCGGTTACGAGCAGTACTTC
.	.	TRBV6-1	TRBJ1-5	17	CASSDYIGKGWSQPQHF	TGTGCCAGCAGTGATTATATAGGGAAGGGTTGGAGTCAGCCCCAGCATTTT
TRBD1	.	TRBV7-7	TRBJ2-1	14	CASSPRDSYNEQFF	TGTGCCAGCAGCCCGAGGGACAGCTACAATGAGCAGTTCTTC
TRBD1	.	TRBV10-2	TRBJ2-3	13	CASHRGPTDTQYF	TGCGCCAGCCACAGGGGGCCGACAGATACGCAGTATTTT
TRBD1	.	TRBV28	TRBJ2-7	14	CASSLGTGKDEQYF	TGTGCCAGCAGTTTAGGGACAGGGAAGGACGAGCAGTACTTC
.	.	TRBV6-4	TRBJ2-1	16	CASSEPPGAAYNEQFF	TGTGCCAGCAGTGAGCCCCCAGGGGCGGCCTACAATGAGCAGTTCTTC
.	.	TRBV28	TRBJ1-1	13	CASSFAGNTEAFF	TGTGCCAGCAGTTTTGCCGGAAACACTGAAGCTTTCTTT
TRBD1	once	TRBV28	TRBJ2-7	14	CASRKDRDSYEQYF	TGTGCCAGCAGAAAGGACAGGGACTCCTACGAGCAGTACTTC
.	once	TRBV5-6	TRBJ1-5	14	CASSLSGGNQPQHF	TGTGCCAGCAGCTTGTCCGGGGGGAATCAGCCCCAGCATTTT
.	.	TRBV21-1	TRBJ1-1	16	CASTTRQHLLNTEAFF	TGTGCCAGCACCACCAGACAGCATCTTTTGAACACTGAAGCTTTCTTT
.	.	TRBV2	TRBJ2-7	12	CATLGSSYEQYF	TGTGCCACCTTAGGGAGTTCCTACGAGCAGTACTTC
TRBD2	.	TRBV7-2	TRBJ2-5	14	CASSGLSGRETQYF	TGTGCCAGCAGCGGACTCAGCGGGAGGGAGACCCAGTACTTC
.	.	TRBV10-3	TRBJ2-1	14	CAIGQSTDLNEQFF	TGTGCCATCGGACAGTCGACAGACCTAAATGAGCAGTTCTTC
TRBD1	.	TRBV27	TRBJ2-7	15	CASSPRRTGTYEQYF	TGTGCCAGCAGTCCCCGGAGGACAGGGACCTACGAGCAGTACTTC
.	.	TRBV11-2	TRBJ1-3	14	CASSPYDSGNTIYF	TGTGCCAGCAGCCCCTACGACTCTGGAAACACCATATATTTT
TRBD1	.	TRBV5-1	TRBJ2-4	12	CASSGGQYRTYF	TGCGCCAGCAGCGGGGGACAGTACAGAACGTACTTC
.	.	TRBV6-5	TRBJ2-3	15	CASSLLGRPGDTQYF	TGTGCCAGCAGCCTCTTAGGCAGGCCCGGCGATACGCAGTATTTT
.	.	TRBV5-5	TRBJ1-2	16	CASSPWSGPSRYGYTF	TGTGCCAGCAGCCCCTGGTCCGGTCCCAGCCGATATGGCTACACCTTC
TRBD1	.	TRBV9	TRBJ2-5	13	CASSLGQQETQYF	TGTGCCAGCAGCTTGGGACAGCAAGAGACCCAGTACTTC
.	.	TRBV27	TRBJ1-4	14	CASSFLGGDEKLFF	TGTGCCAGCAGTTTTTTAGGGGGGGACGAAAAACTGTTTTTT
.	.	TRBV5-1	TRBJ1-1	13	CASSFRGITEAFF	TGCGCCAGCAGCTTCAGGGGTATCACTGAAGCTTTCTTT
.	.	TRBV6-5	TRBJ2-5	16	CASSYSPEGKGETQYF	TGTGCCAGCAGTTACTCGCCGGAGGGCAAAGGGGAGACCCAGTACTTC
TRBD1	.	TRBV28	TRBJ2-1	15	CASSSRDRGSNEQFF	TGTGCCAGCAGTTCGCGGGACAGGGGATCGAATGAGCAGTTCTTC
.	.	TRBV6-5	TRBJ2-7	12	CASTGTSYEQYF	TGTGCCAGCACCGGGACATCCTACGAGCAGTACTTC
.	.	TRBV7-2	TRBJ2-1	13	CASSSFVGGEQFF	TGTGCCAGCAGCTCTTTTGTTGGTGGTGAGCAGTTCTTC
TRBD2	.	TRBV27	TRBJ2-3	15	CASTGGLPPGDTQYF	TGTGCCAGCACCGGGGGACTACCTCCAGGAGATACGCAGTATTTT
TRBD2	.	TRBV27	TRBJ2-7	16	CASSASGRPTHYEQYF	TGTGCCAGCAGTGCTAGCGGGAGACCCACTCACTACGAGCAGTACTTC
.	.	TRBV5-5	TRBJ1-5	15	CASSPNRDSNQPQHF	TGTGCCAGCAGCCCTAACAGGGATAGCAATCAGCCCCAGCATTTT
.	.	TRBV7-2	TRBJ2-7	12	CASSLMRDEQYF	TGTGCCAGCAGCTTAATGAGGGACGAGCAGTACTTC
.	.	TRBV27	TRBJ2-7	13	CASAPVPSYEQYF	TGTGCCAGCGCCCCCGTCCCCTCCTACGAGCAGTACTTC
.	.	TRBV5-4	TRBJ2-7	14	CASRGPGQPHEQYF	TGTGCCAGCAGGGGGCCCGGGCAGCCCCACGAGCAGTACTTC
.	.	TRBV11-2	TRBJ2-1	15	CASSLKIEAGGEQFF	TGTGCCAGCAGCTTAAAAATTGAAGCGGGTGGTGAGCAGTTCTTC
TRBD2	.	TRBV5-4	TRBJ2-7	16	CASSFDTGGRSYEQYF	TGTGCCAGCAGCTTCGATACTGGCGGGAGAAGCTACGAGCAGTACTTC
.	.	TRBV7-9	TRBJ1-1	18	CASSGLLGAEIMNTEAFF	TGTGCCAGCAGCGGGCTTTTAGGGGCCGAAATTATGAACACTGAAGCTTTCTTT
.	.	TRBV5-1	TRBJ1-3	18	CASSPQGGPILSGNTIYF	TGCGCCAGCAGCCCTCAAGGCGGGCCCATACTCTCTGGAAACACCATATATTTT
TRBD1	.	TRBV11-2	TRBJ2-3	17	CASSLFWGTGGTDTQYF	TGTGCCAGCAGCTTATTTTGGGGGACAGGGGGCACAGATACGCAGTATTTT
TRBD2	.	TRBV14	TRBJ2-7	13	CASSQALADEQYF	TGTGCCAGCAGCCAAGCTCTAGCGGACGAGCAGTACTTC
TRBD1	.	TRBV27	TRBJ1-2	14	CASSPTGGLYGYTF	TGTGCCAGCTCCCCCACAGGGGGTCTCTATGGCTACACCTTC
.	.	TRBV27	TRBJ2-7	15	CASSLTGRRTYEQYF	TGTGCCAGCAGCTTAACAGGTAGACGTACCTACGAGCAGTACTTC
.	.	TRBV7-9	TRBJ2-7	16	CASSLPAGTVPYEQYF	TGTGCCAGCAGCTTACCGGCGGGGACAGTTCCGTACGAGCAGTACTTC
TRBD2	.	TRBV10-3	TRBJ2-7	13	CAISVVAGFEQYF	TGTGCCATCAGTGTAGTAGCGGGATTCGAGCAGTACTTC
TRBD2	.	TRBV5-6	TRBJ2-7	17	CASSLLLAGGQGYEQYF	TGTGCCAGCAGCTTACTACTAGCGGGAGGCCAGGGCTACGAGCAGTACTTC
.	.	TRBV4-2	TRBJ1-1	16	CASSQDMVKGNTEAFF	TGTGCCAGCAGCCAAGATATGGTTAAGGGGAACACTGAAGCTTTCTTT
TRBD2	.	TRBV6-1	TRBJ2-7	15	CASSEWASGSYEQYF	TGTGCCAGCAGTGAATGGGCTAGCGGGAGTTACGAGCAGTACTTC
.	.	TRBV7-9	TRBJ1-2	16	CASSLGQGEENYGYTF	TGTGCCAGCAGCTTAGGCCAGGGTGAGGAAAACTATGGCTACACCTTC